This entry lists 18 T cell receptor beta chains sequenced from one sample in a study of cytomegalovirus exposure and HLA in healthy donors. In the PCR, 60 Vbeta and 13 Jbeta primers were used. Data came from immunoSEQ multiplex PCR; TCRdb stores just in-frame clones and leaves some out. The repertoire holds about 150,000 clones, about three quarters seen once, with over 1.1% in the top ten. The sequencing sample was made of PBMCs. These receptors came from a man aged 18 to 30 in good health and CMV-seronegative.

The J gene is TRBJ2-3, the V gene TRBV27; the D gene is possibly TRBD1 (6 bases). Germline values: CDR1 MNHEY, CDR2 SMNVEV (reference sequence). The CDR3 loop spans 15 amino acids. V lost 5 bases to trimming and J lost 1 base, with 13 bases between them. The CDR3 is CASSQHRAGTDTQYF. As DNA, the CDR3 is TGTGCCAGCAGTCAACACAGGGCCGGCACAGATACGCAGTATTTT.

The chain couples TRBV7-9 to TRBJ1-1; TRBD1 might be the D (5 bases). The ends were cut back, 5 bases at V and 9 bases at J, with 19 bases in the middle. The CDR3 extends over 14 amino acids. CDR1 and CDR2 (germline): SEHNR, FQNEAQ (reference sequence). The CDR3 is CASSAAGPALKAFF. The CDR3, as DNA: TGTGCCAGCAGCGCGGCAGGGCCAGCTCTCAAAGCTTTCTTT.

A remark on this clone: Compared with germline, one end of the junction differs, possibly owing to a read error. This chain uses TRBV7-9 with TRBJ2-1; 7 bases fit TRBD2. Germline V lookup: CDR1 SEHNR, CDR2 FQNEAQ (reference sequence). The CDR3 contains 15 residues. CDR3 in amino acids: CSSSLDSGNYNEQFF. The CDR3 DNA reads TGTTCCAGCAGCTTAGACAGCGGGAACTACAATGAGCAGTTCTTC.

The chain's CDR3 is CASGQGGNQPQHF. CDR3 bases: TGTGCCAGTGGTCAGGGGGGCAATCAGCCCCAGCATTTT. V gene TRBV6-5 combines with J gene TRBJ1-5; 7 bases match TRBD1. The CDR3 contains 13 residues. Germline V gene lookup returns CDR1 MNHEY and CDR2 SVGAGI. J was trimmed by 2 bases and V by 9 bases; bases with no gene match: 4.

Here the CDR3 DNA reads TGCGCCAGCAGCCTTTTCGACAGGGGAGAGACCCAGTACTTC. Translating gives CASSLFDRGETQYF. The chain carries TRBV5-1 and TRBJ2-5, with 8 bases matching TRBD1. Germline CDR1 reads SGHRS; CDR2 reads YFSETQ. V lost 4 bases to trimming and J lost 4 bases; unmatched junction nucleotides: 6. The CDR3 is made up of 14 amino acids.

The J gene is TRBJ1-1, the V gene TRBV5-6, with 10 bases matching TRBD1. The CDR3 is 16 residues long. Germline assignment: CDR1 SGHDT and CDR2 YYEEEE. The J segment lost 5 bases and the V segment lost 2 bases, leaving 9 bases of the junction unmatched. The DNA for the CDR3 is TGTGCCAGCAGCTTAGGTAGGGACAGGGGAAGAACTGAAGCTTTCTTT. Protein product: CASSLGRDRGRTEAFF.

The V gene is TRBV9, the J gene TRBJ1-1; 7 bases are a match to TRBD1. V was clipped by 4 bases and J by 6 bases; unmatched bases: 9. This CDR3 has 14 residues. Germline lookup yields CDR1 SGDLS and CDR2 YYNGEE. CDR3 nucleotide sequence: TGTGCCAGCAGCCCGGGACAGCTGATACCTGAAGCTTTCTTT. It codes for CASSPGQLIPEAFF. The full variable domain, completed using reference TRBV9 and TRBJ1-1, is DSGVTQTPKHLITATGQRVTLRCSPRSGDLSVYWYQQSLDQGLQFLIQYYNGEERAKGNILERFSAQQFPDLHSELNLSSLELGDSALYFCASSPGQLIPEAFFGQGTRLTVV.

This clone was recorded a few times. In the same sample, other DNA sequences code for this CDR3. The gene calls are TRBV29-1 and TRBJ1-2, with 8 bases lining up with TRBD1. Germline trimming cut 4 bases from V and 4 bases from J; bases unmatched to any gene: 2. Germline V gene lookup returns CDR1 SQVTM and CDR2 ANQGSEA. This CDR3 comprises 12 residues. The CDR3 DNA sequence: TGCAGCGTTGCGACAGGGGTCTATGGCTACACCTTC. Amino acid sequence: CSVATGVYGYTF.

This sequence joins TRBV19 and TRBJ2-1, with 7 nucleotides matching TRBD2. The germline gives CDR1 LNHDA, CDR2 SQIVND (reference sequence). This CDR3 region has 15 residues. Trimming cost V 8 bases and J 7 bases; bases outside gene matches: 14. DNA of the CDR3: TGTGCCAGTGGAATGGGGATAGCGGGTACAAATGAGCAGTTCTTC. Amino acid sequence: CASGMGIAGTNEQFF.

The chain's CDR3 is CASSTGQGGNTEAFF. For the CDR3, the DNA is TGTGCCAGCAGCACGGGACAGGGGGGTAACACTGAAGCTTTCTTT. The chain combines TRBV9 with TRBJ1-1, with 11 bases that match TRBD1. The CDR3 is 15 residues long. CDR1 and CDR2 (germline): SGDLS, YYNGEE. J gave up 2 bases and V 4 bases, and 4 bases lay outside the gene matches.

As to this clone: In the same sample, other DNA sequences code for this CDR3. The rearrangement uses TRBV7-9 and TRBJ2-2; 7 bases match TRBD2. The CDR3 has 13 residues. J gave up 5 bases and V 3 bases, and 0 bases lay outside the gene matches. Germline CDR1 SEHNR, CDR2 FQNEAQ (reference sequence). CDR3 residues: CASSLGGTGELFF. DNA of the CDR3: TGTGCCAGCAGCTTGGGGGGGACCGGGGAGCTGTTTTTT.

The chain employs TRBV5-4 and TRBJ2-5; the match to TRBD2 covers 8 bases. Germline V gene data show CDR1 as SGHNT and CDR2 as YYREEE (reference sequence). V lost 9 bases, J lost 3 bases, and 16 bases stayed unmatched. This CDR3 comprises 16 residues. CDR3 sequence reads: CATTQASLAGKETQYF. The CDR3 DNA sequence: TGTGCCACCACCCAGGCGTCGCTAGCGGGCAAAGAGACCCAGTACTTC.

V and J are TRBV5-1 and TRBJ1-2; D is ambiguous. The CDR3 is 13 amino acids. Germline V gene lookup returns CDR1 SGHRS and CDR2 YFSETQ. Trimming cost V 6 bases and J 3 bases, with 12 bases left between them. CDR3 coding DNA: TGCGCCAGCAACTTCAGGCCCGACTATGGCTACACCTTC. Amino acid sequence: CASNFRPDYGYTF.

In its sample, this clone was seen a few times. The same CDR3 arises from other DNA sequences in this sample as well. The CDR3 nucleotides are TGTGCCAGCAGCTTACGTCCAGGTACAGATACGCAGTATTTT. It codes for CASSLRPGTDTQYF. The rearrangement joins TRBV7-2 to TRBJ2-3; D is unclear. CDR1 SGHTA and CDR2 FQGNSA come from the germline V gene. Trimming removed 2 bases at V and 3 bases at J, with 9 bases between. The CDR3 is 14 residues long.

This chain connects TRBV10-3 to TRBJ1-1, with 7 bases matching TRBD1. J lost 8 bases, V lost 6 bases, and 9 bases had no gene match. Germline V CDR1 and CDR2: ENHRY, SYGVKD. This CDR3 comprises 13 residues. CDR3 protein: CAISLGGQREAFF. In DNA, the CDR3 is TGTGCCATCAGCCTAGGGGGACAGAGAGAAGCTTTCTTT.

The chain links TRBV19 to TRBJ1-2, with 7 bases fitting TRBD1. V shed 9 bases, J shed 4 bases, and the junction held 8 bases outside the gene matches. The length of the CDR3 is 13 residues. The germline gives CDR1 LNHDA, CDR2 SQIVND (reference sequence). CDR3: CASNRGIFYGYTF. DNA of the CDR3: TGTGCCAGCAACAGGGGAATATTCTATGGCTACACCTTC.

The rearrangement joins TRBV4-3 to TRBJ2-7, with D unresolved. Trimming took 4 bases from V and 3 from J, leaving 16 bases between them. CDR3 length: 15 amino acids. Germline loops: CDR1 LGHNA, CDR2 YSLEER. CDR3 nucleotide sequence: TGCGCCAGCAGCCTGCTAGGTGGCTCGGACTACGAGCAGTACTTC. This gives the protein CASSLLGGSDYEQYF.

This clone appeared a single time. The V call is TRBV29-1, the J call TRBJ2-7; tentatively, D is TRBD2 (5 bases). Germline V lookup: CDR1 SQVTM, CDR2 ANQGSEA. This CDR3 is 14 amino acids long. V was shortened by 0 bases and J by 1 base, with 10 bases between the two germline ends. The chain's CDR3 is CSVEDRGMSYEQYF. The CDR3 nucleotides are TGCAGCGTTGAAGATCGAGGGATGTCCTACGAGCAGTACTTC.